A single sample is the source of the 10 T cell receptor beta chains below, sequenced in a study of shared clonotypes between healthy human individuals. The table came from immunoSEQ multiplex PCR; TCRdb's copy has only in-frame clones and leaves some out. The sample holds fewer than 1.4 million clones; about 84% are singletons and the top ten take roughly 0.62%. Material: memory CD4+ T cells from PBMCs. Regarding subset: CD45RA-negative fraction. The receptors were sampled from a man in his late teens or twenties in good health. Some clones in this sample may be carry-over from other donors' samples.

This clone was picked up many times. The rearrangement uses TRBV7-9 and TRBJ1-5; D remains unclear. This CDR3 spans 12 amino acids. V was shortened by 3 bases and J by 9 bases, with 9 bases between the two germline ends. CDR1 is SEHNR, CDR2 FQNEAQ, per germline (reference sequence). CDR3 nucleotide sequence: TGTGCCAGCAGCTTCGGCTACGGGCCCCAGCATTTT. Amino acid sequence: CASSFGYGPQHF.

The J gene is TRBJ2-3, the V gene TRBV5-4, with 14 bases matching TRBD2. Germline V gene lookup returns CDR1 SGHNT and CDR2 YYREEE (reference sequence). V was clipped by 3 bases and J by 1 base; unmatched bases: 7. The length of the CDR3 is 18 residues. DNA of the CDR3: TGTGCCAGCAGCTATGGGACTAGCGGGAGTCTCGGCACAGATACGCAGTATTTT. Its protein is CASSYGTSGSLGTDTQYF.

CDR3 DNA sequence: TGTGCCAGCAGCGCCCAACTAGCGGAGTTCACCGGGGAGCTGTTTTTT. As protein: CASSAQLAEFTGELFF. The gene calls are TRBV5-4 and TRBJ2-2; 8 bases match TRBD2. Germline V lookup: CDR1 SGHNT, CDR2 YYREEE (reference sequence). This CDR3 region has 16 residues. V was clipped by 4 bases and J by 4 bases; unmatched bases: 9.

This clone is a singleton in its sample. The chain employs TRBV4-2 and TRBJ2-3; 10 bases are a match to TRBD2. Germline CDR1 and CDR2: LGHNA and YNFKEQ. The CDR3 runs 17 residues. Trimming took 4 bases from V and 1 from J; bases not matched to a gene: 8. The CDR3 is CASSPKGTSDRTDTQYF. CDR3 bases: TGTGCCAGCAGCCCCAAAGGGACTAGCGATCGCACAGATACGCAGTATTTT.

V is TRBV5-8 and J is TRBJ2-3; TRBD2 matches 12 bases. This CDR3 region has 17 residues. Unmatched junction bases numbered 7, after V lost 1 base and J lost 4 bases. Germline V gene data show CDR1 as SGHTS and CDR2 as YDEGEE. CDR3 in DNA: TGTGCCAGCAGCTTGATGCCTAGCGGGAGGGAAGCAGATACGCAGTATTTT. Its translation is CASSLMPSGREADTQYF.

DNA of the CDR3: TGTGCCAGCAGGGGGAGTGTGACTAATGAAAAACTGTTTTTT. It is translated as CASRGSVTNEKLFF. The chain carries TRBV2 and TRBJ1-4, with unresolved D. V lost 6 bases to trimming and J lost 2 bases, with 10 bases between them. The CDR3 has 14 residues. Germline V lookup: CDR1 SNHLY, CDR2 FYNNEI.

This clone occurred a few times. The chain employs TRBV11-3 and TRBJ2-3; D unclear. The CDR3 consists of 17 residues. V lost 1 base to trimming and J lost 3 bases, with 17 bases between them. The V gene's germline CDR1 is SGHNT and CDR2 YENEEA. The CDR3 bases are TGTGCCAGCAGCTTAGGCCCGTTAGCTGGAGAGACAGATACGCAGTATTTT. It codes for CASSLGPLAGETDTQYF.

The chain uses TRBV7-2 and TRBJ2-7; D is tentatively TRBD1 or TRBD2 (6 bases each). The CDR3 covers 16 residues. Germline loops: CDR1 SGHTA, CDR2 FQGNSA. V lost 0 bases, J lost 3 bases, and 15 bases lay in between. The CDR3: CASSLAGQPGVYEQYF. The CDR3 nucleotides are TGTGCCAGCAGCTTAGCGGGACAACCGGGAGTCTACGAGCAGTACTTC.

The rearrangement uses TRBV6-6 and TRBJ2-3; 7 bases are a match to TRBD1. The CDR3 extends over 15 amino acids. Germline values: CDR1 MNHNY, CDR2 SVGAGI (reference sequence). V lost 7 bases, J lost 1 base, and 8 bases stayed unmatched. Here the CDR3 reads CASTSTGRGTDTQYF. DNA for the CDR3: TGTGCCAGCACCTCGACAGGGCGAGGCACAGATACGCAGTATTTT.

This sequence joins TRBV28 and TRBJ2-7; D is uncertain. V dropped 7 bases and J dropped 1 base, with 14 bases sitting between them. This CDR3 region has 14 residues. Germline V gene sequence: CDR1 MDHEN, CDR2 SYDVKM. CDR3 sequence: CASTLGGVSYEQYF. For the CDR3, the DNA is TGTGCCAGCACCCTGGGCGGAGTTTCCTACGAGCAGTACTTC.